Following are 23 T cell receptor beta chains from one sample sequenced in a study of blood T cell repertoires in COVID-19. The table came from immunoSEQ multiplex PCR; TCRdb's copy has only in-frame clones and leaves some out. The sample lists tens of thousands of clones; roughly 70% were seen once. The sequenced sample consisted of peripheral blood. These receptors were taken from a woman between 65 and 79 years old with acute or convalescent COVID-19.

This chain links TRBV9 with TRBJ2-2; 7 nucleotides agree with TRBD2. The CDR3 consists of 14 residues. Germline CDR1 reads SGDLS; CDR2 reads YYNGEE. With 1 base clipped from V and 13 bases from J, the junction kept 10 bases outside the gene matches. DNA for the CDR3: TGTGCCAGCAGCGTAACTAGCGTGACTGGCGTGCTGTTTTTT. Translating gives CASSVTSVTGVLFF. Combining the CDR3 with reference TRBV9 and TRBJ2-2 gives the whole variable domain DSGVTQTPKHLITATGQRVTLRCSPRSGDLSVYWYQQSLDQGLQFLIQYYNGEERAKGNILERFSAQQFPDLHSELNLSSLELGDSALYFCASSVTSVTGVLFFGEGSRLTVL.

The CDR3, as DNA: TGTGCCAGCAGCGTAGTGGGACTAGCGGGAGGGAATTACAATGAGCAGTTCTTC. This encodes CASSVVGLAGGNYNEQFF. This chain joins TRBV9 and TRBJ2-1, with TRBD2 matching 16 bases. J lost 4 bases, V lost 0 bases, and 4 bases had no gene match. The germline CDR1 and CDR2 sequences are SGDLS and YYNGEE. CDR3 length equals 18 residues.

The V call is TRBV15, the J call TRBJ1-1; D not resolved. Between the trimmed V and J ends, which lost 0 bases and 2 bases, there was a span of 4 bases. In germline, CDR1 is LNHNV, CDR2 YYDKDF (reference sequence). This CDR3 has 13 amino acids. The CDR3 bases are TGTGCCACCAGCAGAGAACAAAACACTGAAGCTTTCTTT. Its translation: CATSREQNTEAFF.

The gene calls are TRBV5-6 and TRBJ2-7; possibly TRBD1 for D (6 bases). CDR3 length: 14 residues. V lost 5 bases, J lost 2 bases, and 14 bases lay in between. Germline V gives CDR1 SGHDT, CDR2 YYEEEE. CDR3 nucleotides: TGTGCCAGCAGTCTTCTTGGACAGACCTACGAGCAGTACTTC. Its translation is CASSLLGQTYEQYF.

The CDR3 reads CASSYSRETQYF. The CDR3 DNA follows: TGTGCCAGCAGTTACTCGAGGGAGACCCAGTACTTC. V gene TRBV6-5 combines with J gene TRBJ2-5; D gene unclear. This CDR3 region has 12 residues. V lost 0 bases and J 5 bases, leaving 4 bases between the germline ends. Germline values: CDR1 MNHEY, CDR2 SVGAGI.

The V call is TRBV7-8, the J call TRBJ2-5, with D perhaps matching TRBD2 (5 bases). V dropped 5 bases and J dropped 2 bases, with 39 bases sitting between them. CDR1 and CDR2 (germline): SGHVS, FQNEAQ. The CDR3 is made up of 23 amino acids. The CDR3 coding sequence is TGTGCCAGCAGCCGTCCGAAGAGGCTAGGTTACCCGAGCGTTGACCTAGCACAAGAGACCCAGTACTTC. Its translation is CASSRPKRLGYPSVDLAQETQYF.

V and J are TRBV18 and TRBJ2-5; 10 bases line up with TRBD1. This CDR3 contains 15 residues. J lost 0 bases, V lost 4 bases, and 2 bases had no gene match. CDR1 is KGHSH and CDR2 is LQKENI in the germline V gene. As DNA, the CDR3 is TGTGCCAGCTCACTTGGGACAGGGGACCAAGAGACCCAGTACTTC. Its protein is CASSLGTGDQETQYF.

This clone was counted a few times. This rearrangement joins TRBV5-6 to TRBJ2-7; D may be TRBD2 (5 bases). CDR1 SGHDT and CDR2 YYEEEE come from the germline V gene. This CDR3 spans 14 amino acids. The germline V and J ends were trimmed by 1 base and 4 bases, with 12 bases remaining between them. CDR3 amino acids: CASSLNRGYYEQYF. For the CDR3, the DNA is TGTGCCAGCAGCTTGAATCGGGGATATTACGAGCAGTACTTC. Complete variable domain (other parts from reference TRBV5-6 and TRBJ2-7): DAGVTQSPTHLIKTRGQQVTLRCSPKSGHDTVSWYQQALGQGPQFIFQYYEEEERQRGNFPDRFSGHQFPNYSSELNVNALLLGDSALYLCASSLNRGYYEQYFGPGTRLTVT.

The chain joins TRBV3-1 (or the pseudogene TRBV3-2) to TRBJ1-5, with D possibly being TRBD1 (5 bases). The CDR3 sequence is 16 residues long. Trimming stripped 1 base from V and 2 bases from J, with 12 bases between. CDR1 is LGHDT and CDR2 is YNNKEL in the germline V gene (reference sequence). CDR3 nucleotides: TGTGCCAGCAGCCAAGGGGGGGGAGGTCGCAATCAGCCCCAGCATTTT. As protein: CASSQGGGGRNQPQHF.

This clone is a singleton in its sample. The chain is built from TRBV5-4 and TRBJ2-5; D gene ambiguous. The CDR3 is made up of 13 amino acids. The V and J ends lost 0 bases and 7 bases respectively, with 10 bases between them. Germline V lookup: CDR1 SGHNT, CDR2 YYREEE (reference sequence). The CDR3 region has the DNA TGTGCCAGCAGCTTGGCCGGGTTGTCGACCCAGTACTTC. The encoded protein is CASSLAGLSTQYF.

This chain links TRBV5-4 with TRBJ2-5; 8 nucleotides align to TRBD2. The CDR3 covers 13 residues. V lost 5 bases, J lost 5 bases, and 5 bases stayed unmatched. The germline V gene encodes CDR1 SGHNT and CDR2 YYREEE (reference sequence). The CDR3 reads CASSRGGEETQYF. The DNA for the CDR3 is TGTGCCAGCAGTCGGGGGGGGGAGGAGACCCAGTACTTC.

This clone was observed a handful of times. The V and J genes are TRBV2 and TRBJ1-2; the D is unclear. Germline-derived CDR1 and CDR2 are SNHLY and FYNNEI. Trimming removed 5 bases at V and 0 bases at J, with 10 bases between. CDR3 length: 14 amino acids. Here the CDR3 reads CASSQALANYGYTF. The DNA of the CDR3 is TGTGCCAGCAGTCAGGCCTTAGCTAACTATGGCTACACCTTC.

The chain recombines TRBV6-5 with TRBJ1-1; D gene uncertain. Trimming cost V 6 bases and J 9 bases, with 14 bases left between them. CDR1 MNHEY and CDR2 SVGAGI come from the germline V gene. The CDR3 sequence is 12 residues long. The DNA for the CDR3 is TGTGCCAGCAGCCCGAGAGGGAATCAAGCTTTCTTT. This translates into CASSPRGNQAFF.

This chain uses TRBV12-3 or TRBV12-4 with TRBJ2-7, with D maybe TRBD1 (5 bases). The V and J ends lost 6 bases and 3 bases respectively, with 9 bases between them. The CDR3 has 12 amino acids. The CDR3 spells CASRPDSYEQYF. CDR3 in DNA: TGTGCCAGCAGACCCGACAGCTACGAGCAGTACTTC.

V gene TRBV10-3 combines with J gene TRBJ2-5; 11 positions match TRBD2. The CDR3 consists of 16 residues. J gave up 1 base and V 3 bases, and 4 bases lay outside the gene matches. Germline V CDR1 and CDR2: ENHRY, SYGVKD. The CDR3: CAISDPGTSGQETQYF. The DNA of the CDR3 is TGTGCCATCAGTGACCCCGGGACTAGCGGCCAAGAGACCCAGTACTTC.

This clone was observed a handful of times. The CDR3 protein is CASSPPGGNYGYTF. DNA of the CDR3: TGTGCCAGCTCACCACCCGGGGGTAATTATGGCTACACCTTC. The V and J genes are TRBV18 and TRBJ1-2; the D gene is possibly TRBD1 (5 bases). Germline CDR1 is KGHSH and CDR2 is LQKENI. The V end lost 0 bases, the J end lost 5 bases, and 10 bases lay between the germline ends. CDR3 length equals 14 residues.

This clone has at least ten counts. The chain couples TRBV2 to TRBJ1-1; D unresolved. Trimming took 6 bases from V and 1 from J, leaving 12 bases between them. Germline V CDR1 and CDR2: SNHLY, FYNNEI. The CDR3 runs to 14 residues. The DNA for the CDR3 is TGTGCCAGCAGGCCTAGCTCCCGGAACACTGAAGCTTTCTTT. Amino acids: CASRPSSRNTEAFF.

The sample holds a few counts of this clone. The chain employs TRBV6-5 and TRBJ2-1; 10 bases line up with TRBD1. Looked up from germline, CDR1 is MNHEY and CDR2 is SVGAGI. J was trimmed by 7 bases and V by 7 bases; bases with no gene match: 4. This CDR3 contains 13 residues. CDR3: CASMWGQGNEQFF. CDR3 DNA sequence: TGTGCCAGCATGTGGGGACAGGGGAATGAGCAGTTCTTC.

This clone showed up just a few times. The gene calls are TRBV28 and TRBJ1-2, with D uncertain. Looked up from germline, CDR1 is MDHEN and CDR2 is SYDVKM. This CDR3 has 14 residues. V lost 3 bases to trimming and J lost 6 bases, with 14 bases between them. CDR3 region: CASSFYSMLDGYTF. The CDR3 bases are TGTGCCAGCAGTTTCTACAGTATGTTGGATGGCTACACCTTC.

This clone was seen just once. The chain combines TRBV9 with TRBJ1-2, with 10 bases lining up with TRBD1. The V gene end was trimmed by 0 bases and the J gene end by 4 bases; junction bases not matched to a gene: 6. The germline gives CDR1 SGDLS, CDR2 YYNGEE. This CDR3 is built from 16 residues. CDR3 coding DNA: TGTGCCAGCAGCGTAGAACGGGACAGGGGAAGCTATGGCTACACCTTC. Translated, it gives CASSVERDRGSYGYTF.

A single count supports this clone. The chain employs TRBV5-5 and TRBJ2-5; TRBD2 matches at 8 bases. CDR1 and CDR2 (germline): SGHKS, YYEKEE (reference sequence). This CDR3 is built from 16 residues. The V and J ends lost 0 bases and 2 bases, in that order; junction bases with no gene match: 6. CDR3 residues: CASSLESSGVQETQYF. The CDR3 DNA reads TGTGCCAGCAGCTTGGAAAGTAGCGGGGTTCAAGAGACCCAGTACTTC.

V gene TRBV30 combines with J gene TRBJ2-1; 10 nucleotides agree with TRBD1. Looked up from germline, CDR1 is GTSNPN and CDR2 is SVGIG (reference sequence). This CDR3 is 14 amino acids long. V lost 5 bases, J lost 7 bases, and 8 bases stayed unmatched. CDR3 nucleotides: TGTGCCTGGGGGCCGGGACAGGGGTTAAATGAGCAGTTCTTC. This translates into CAWGPGQGLNEQFF.

The chain combines TRBV30 with TRBJ1-2, with D uncertain. The CDR3 is made up of 15 amino acids. Trimming took 5 bases from V and 8 from J, leaving 24 bases between them. CDR1 GTSNPN and CDR2 SVGIG come from the germline V gene (reference sequence). The CDR3 coding sequence is TGTGCCTGGGTCAGTTGGGCCTTGCAATTCGACGGCTACACCTTC. Translated: CAWVSWALQFDGYTF. Supplemented by reference TRBV30 and TRBJ1-2, the full variable domain reads SQTIHQWPATLVQPVGSPLSLECTVEGTSNPNLYWYRQAAGRGLQLLFYSVGIGQISSEVPQNLSASRPQDRQFILSSKKLLLSDSGFYLCAWVSWALQFDGYTFGSGTRLTVV.